Following are 27 T cell receptor beta chains from one sample sequenced in a study of PD-L1 blockade in urothelial cancer. Regarding time point: pretreatment peripheral blood. Using immunoSEQ multiplex PCR, the repertoire was profiled, and TCRdb retains in-frame clones only, with some absent. The table lists tens of thousands of clones, about 86% of them singletons. Sequences were derived from PBMCs, sampled around atezolizumab (anti-PD-L1) treatment. The receptor source for this set is a man between 70 and 80 years old with urothelial cancer.

The chain links TRBV2 to TRBJ2-7, with 15 bases that match TRBD2. Germline values: CDR1 SNHLY, CDR2 FYNNEI. The CDR3 totals 16 residues. V was pared by 6 bases and J by 3 bases, with 6 bases of the junction left unmatched. The CDR3 protein is CASRGGLAGGNYEQYF. CDR3 nucleotide sequence: TGTGCCAGCAGGGGCGGACTAGCGGGAGGGAACTACGAGCAGTACTTC.

CDR3 residues: CASSYGGTEAFF. In DNA form, the CDR3 reads TGCGCCAGCAGCTATGGAGGCACTGAAGCTTTCTTT. V gene TRBV5-1 combines with J gene TRBJ1-1; D is unclear. The CDR3 spans 12 residues. Germline V gene data show CDR1 as SGHRS and CDR2 as YFSETQ. V shed 3 bases and J shed 4 bases, with 7 bases lying between them.

The J gene is TRBJ2-3, the V gene TRBV14, with a tentative D call TRBD2 (5 bases). Germline loops: CDR1 SGHDN, CDR2 FVKESK. V lost 6 bases and J 2 bases, leaving 12 bases between the germline ends. The CDR3 has 14 amino acids. The CDR3 region has the DNA TGTGCCAGCAGGGGAGCCCCATACACAGATACGCAGTATTTT. This gives the protein CASRGAPYTDTQYF.

The table lists this clone with a count of one. For the CDR3, the DNA is TGTGCCAGCAGCCCCGGCCGGACTAGCGCAAATGAGCAGTTCTTC. Translating gives CASSPGRTSANEQFF. This chain uses TRBV11-2 with TRBJ2-1; 9 nucleotides agree with TRBD2. Germline V gene data show CDR1 as SGHAT and CDR2 as FQNNGV. The junction had 9 bases not matched to a gene; V was cut back by 5 bases and J by 7 bases. CDR3 length equals 15 residues.

This chain uses TRBV2 with TRBJ2-1, with TRBD2 matching 13 bases. V lost 6 bases and J lost 7; bases outside the gene matches: 6. Germline V CDR1 and CDR2: SNHLY, FYNNEI. The CDR3 runs 15 residues. The CDR3 spells CASSPLAGGPNEQFF. The CDR3 coding sequence is TGTGCCAGCAGCCCACTAGCGGGAGGGCCAAATGAGCAGTTCTTC.

CDR3 coding DNA: TGTGCCAGCAGCTCCCCGGGGGACGACTATGGCTACACCTTC. Amino acids: CASSSPGDDYGYTF. The genes are TRBV28 and TRBJ1-2; the D gene is possibly TRBD1 (5 bases). The CDR3 covers 14 residues. From germline, CDR1 is MDHEN and CDR2 SYDVKM. V was cut by 6 bases and J by 3 bases, with 14 bases left in between.

This clone was counted only a few times. This sequence joins TRBV5-4 and TRBJ2-1; D ambiguous. V was clipped by 4 bases and J by 8 bases, with 19 bases between them. This CDR3 has 15 amino acids. The V gene's germline CDR1 is SGHNT and CDR2 YYREEE (reference sequence). CDR3 DNA: TGTGCCAGCAGCCCCCAAGGTCTTCGTCAGGATGAGCAGTTCTTC. This sequence encodes CASSPQGLRQDEQFF. The variable domain in full, completed from reference TRBV5-4 and TRBJ2-1, reads ETGVTQSPTHLIKTRGQQVTLRCSSQSGHNTVSWYQQALGQGPQFIFQYYREEENGRGNFPPRFSGLQFPNYSSELNVNALELDDSALYLCASSPQGLRQDEQFFGPGTRLTVL.

This chain joins TRBV5-4 and TRBJ2-4; D remains unclear. The CDR3 is 14 residues long. V was trimmed by 0 bases and J by 5 bases, leaving 9 bases between them. Germline V gene sequence: CDR1 SGHNT, CDR2 YYREEE (reference sequence). CDR3 coding DNA: TGTGCCAGCAGCTTGGGACTTCTACAAAACATTCAGTACTTC. This encodes CASSLGLLQNIQYF.

For this clone: The same CDR3 arises from other DNA sequences in this sample as well. This sequence joins TRBV19 and TRBJ1-2, with 8 nucleotides matching TRBD1. Per germline, CDR1 LNHDA and CDR2 SQIVND (reference sequence). J was trimmed by 4 bases and V by 5 bases; bases with no gene match: 3. This CDR3 region has 13 residues. This chain's CDR3 is CASSRTGLYGYTF. The CDR3 region has the DNA TGTGCCAGTAGTCGGACAGGGCTCTATGGCTACACCTTC.

V is TRBV7-2 and J is TRBJ1-1, with D unresolved. Germline-derived CDR1 and CDR2 are SGHTA and FQGNSA. The length of the CDR3 is 12 residues. V was shortened by 3 bases and J by 6 bases, with 8 bases between the two germline ends. The CDR3 sequence: CASSFYTAEAFF. Here the CDR3 DNA reads TGTGCCAGCAGCTTCTACACAGCTGAAGCTTTCTTT.

The chain is built from TRBV5-4 and TRBJ2-1; D unresolved. Germline V gene sequence: CDR1 SGHNT, CDR2 YYREEE (reference sequence). V lost 4 bases to trimming and J lost 0 bases, with 8 bases between them. The CDR3 has 14 amino acids. CDR3 protein: CASSDKSSYNEQFF. DNA for the CDR3: TGTGCCAGCAGCGATAAGAGCTCCTACAATGAGCAGTTCTTC.

The rearrangement joins TRBV5-1 to TRBJ2-5; TRBD1 matches at 8 bases. V lost 4 bases and J lost 5; bases outside the gene matches: 4. Germline V CDR1 and CDR2: SGHRS, YFSETQ. The CDR3 is 13 amino acids. The CDR3 DNA reads TGCGCCAGCAGCGAGACAGGGGAGGAGACCCAGTACTTC. This gives the protein CASSETGEETQYF.

V is TRBV5-4 and J is TRBJ2-1; 7 nucleotides match TRBD2. V dropped 5 bases and J dropped 2; count of bases not matched to a gene: 4. Per germline, CDR1 SGHNT and CDR2 YYREEE (reference sequence). The CDR3 covers 14 residues. As DNA, the CDR3 is TGTGCCAGCAGGGGCGGGAGCGCCTACAATGAGCAGTTCTTC. Protein product: CASRGGSAYNEQFF.

In DNA, the CDR3 is TGTGCTAGTGCCATGGACAGTCTCTATGGCTACACCTTC. Translated, it gives CASAMDSLYGYTF. The chain combines TRBV12-5 with TRBJ1-2; a weak D match, TRBD1 (6 bases). The CDR3 sequence is 13 residues long. Trimming removed 7 bases from V and 4 bases from J, with 13 bases in between. Germline V lookup: CDR1 LGHNT, CDR2 FRNRAP. The full variable domain, rest sourced from reference TRBV12-5 and TRBJ1-2, is DARVTQTPRHKVTEMGQEVTMRCQPILGHNTVFWYRQTMMQGLELLAYFRNRAPLDDSGMPKDRFSAEMPDATLATLKIQPSEPRDSAVYFCASAMDSLYGYTFGSGTRLTVV.

This clone appeared many times. The chain employs TRBV30 and TRBJ1-1; 9 bases are a match to TRBD1. Germline values: CDR1 GTSNPN, CDR2 SVGIG (reference sequence). The CDR3 extends over 11 amino acids. CDR3 sequence: CATGQGAEAFF. The CDR3 nucleotides read TGTGCGACGGGACAGGGAGCGGAAGCTTTCTTT.

The rearrangement joins TRBV13 to TRBJ1-2, with unresolved D. Germline values: CDR1 PRHDT, CDR2 FYEKMQ (reference sequence). CDR3 size: 15 residues. Trimming left V 0 bases short and J 1 base short, with 9 bases between. CDR3 loop: CASSLGQQINYGYTF. As DNA, the CDR3 is TGTGCCAGCAGCTTAGGACAGCAGATTAACTATGGCTACACCTTC.

The J gene is TRBJ1-1, the V gene TRBV5-1, with TRBD1 as a possible D gene (6 bases). The CDR3 loop spans 13 amino acids. V lost 3 bases and J 1 base, leaving 7 bases between the germline ends. Germline V CDR1 and CDR2: SGHRS, YFSETQ. The CDR3 reads CASSWGQNTEAFF. The DNA for the CDR3 is TGCGCCAGCAGCTGGGGACAGAACACTGAAGCTTTCTTT. The full variable domain, completed using reference TRBV5-1 and TRBJ1-1, is KAGVTQTPRYLIKTRGQQVTLSCSPISGHRSVSWYQQTPGQGLQFLFEYFSETQRNKGNFPGRFSGRQFSNSRSEMNVSTLELGDSALYLCASSWGQNTEAFFGQGTRLTVV.

The table lists this clone with a count of one. Other DNA sequences in the same sample also yield this CDR3. The chain joins TRBV18 to TRBJ1-5; tentative D call: TRBD1 (5 bases). Germline V gene data show CDR1 as KGHSH and CDR2 as LQKENI. V was trimmed by 3 bases and J by 4 bases, leaving 7 bases between them. The CDR3 runs to 13 residues. CDR3 loop: CASSPDRNQPQHF. CDR3 DNA: TGTGCCAGCTCACCTGACAGAAATCAGCCCCAGCATTTT. Based on the CDR3 plus reference TRBV18 and TRBJ1-5, the full variable domain is NAGVMQNPRHLVRRRGQEARLRCSPMKGHSHVYWYRQLPEEGLKFMVYLQKENIIDESGMPKERFSAEFPKEGPSILRIQQVVRGDSAAYFCASSPDRNQPQHFGDGTRLSIL.

V gene TRBV18 combines with J gene TRBJ1-5, with no clear D. With 4 bases removed from V and 0 bases from J, the gap between germline ends came to 13 bases. The CDR3 extends over 16 amino acids. The germline gives CDR1 KGHSH, CDR2 LQKENI. The CDR3 reads CASSHEGSVSNQPQHF. CDR3 sequence (DNA): TGTGCCAGCTCACACGAGGGCTCCGTTAGCAATCAGCCCCAGCATTTT.

The gene calls are TRBV2 and TRBJ2-1, with TRBD2 as a possible D gene (5 bases). Germline assignment: CDR1 SNHLY and CDR2 FYNNEI. The CDR3 is 15 residues long. Between the trimmed V and J ends, which lost 2 bases and 0 bases, there was a span of 8 bases. CDR3 coding DNA: TGTGCCAGCAGTGAAATGGCGGGCTCCTACAATGAGCAGTTCTTC. Its protein product is CASSEMAGSYNEQFF.

The V call is TRBV5-6, the J call TRBJ2-2; 11 positions agree with TRBD2. The CDR3 contains 15 residues. The ends lost 4 bases at V and 4 bases at J; junction bases unmatched: 3. Germline values: CDR1 SGHDT, CDR2 YYEEEE. DNA of the CDR3: TGTGCCAGCAGCACCCTAGCGGGGGGCACCGGGGAGCTGTTTTTT. Its translation is CASSTLAGGTGELFF.

J is TRBJ2-2 and V is TRBV9; D perhaps matches TRBD1 (6 bases). CDR1 and CDR2 (germline): SGDLS, YYNGEE. CDR3 length: 16 residues. Trimming removed 0 bases at V and 6 bases at J, with 15 bases between. CDR3 DNA sequence: TGTGCCAGCAGCGTAGGATCGTGGGGGCGCGCCGGGGAGCTGTTTTTT. Translating it yields CASSVGSWGRAGELFF.

As DNA, the CDR3 is TGTGCCAGCCCGACCGGACAGGCACGACTGGTGAACACTGAAGCTTTCTTT. Its protein product is CASPTGQARLVNTEAFF. The chain employs TRBV5-8 and TRBJ1-1, with TRBD1 matching over 7 bases. The CDR3 has 17 amino acids. Per germline, CDR1 SGHTS and CDR2 YDEGEE. The V gene end was trimmed by 7 bases and the J gene end by 0 bases; junction bases not matched to a gene: 15.

The chain carries TRBV19 and TRBJ2-7; D might be TRBD2 (6 bases). The CDR3 runs to 14 residues. Trimming shortened V by 0 bases and J by 0 bases, and 6 bases separated the two germline ends. The germline V gene encodes CDR1 LNHDA and CDR2 SQIVND (reference sequence). CDR3: CASSIDGGSYEQYF. DNA of the CDR3: TGTGCCAGTAGTATAGACGGGGGCTCCTACGAGCAGTACTTC.

The chain couples TRBV6-5 to TRBJ1-2, with 7 bases identical to TRBD1. The ends lost 2 bases at V and 4 bases at J; junction bases unmatched: 4. Germline V gives CDR1 MNHEY, CDR2 SVGAGI. The CDR3 totals 14 residues. CDR3 loop: CASSYEGASYGYTF. The DNA of the CDR3 is TGTGCCAGCAGTTACGAGGGGGCGAGCTATGGCTACACCTTC.

The rearrangement links TRBV7-2 to TRBJ2-7; 15 nucleotides line up with TRBD2. CDR1 SGHTA and CDR2 FQGNSA come from the germline V gene. V lost 4 bases, J lost 7 bases, and 5 bases stayed unmatched. The CDR3 is 15 residues long. CDR3 bases: TGTGCCAGCAGCTCGGGACTAGCGGGAGGAGGGGAGCAGTACTTC. Its translation is CASSSGLAGGGEQYF.

The J gene is TRBJ2-7, the V gene TRBV5-1; TRBD1 agrees at 9 bases. The CDR3 has 17 residues. Germline V lookup: CDR1 SGHRS, CDR2 YFSETQ. The junction had 11 bases not matched to a gene; V was cut back by 4 bases and J by 0 bases. CDR3 bases: TGCGCCAGCAGCCAACCCAGGACAGGGGCTTTCTCCTACGAGCAGTACTTC. As protein: CASSQPRTGAFSYEQYF.